This TCR beta chain was profiled in a study of blood T cells in healthy people across ages. This clonotype was observed a handful of times. V was clipped by 8 bases and J by 4 bases, with 21 bases between them. The CDR3 covers 15 residues. Germline CDR1 MNHEY, CDR2 SVGEGT. Using a J-beta primer mix together with a sample-barcoded 5' primer, a second PCR was run for roughly 6 to 11 cycles. Using its own MiXCR run on the 5' RACE reads, TCRdb lists one record per CDR3 protein. The data show around 1,900,000 distinct CDR3 sequences, approximately 40% seen once. The sequence was obtained from a human donor in good health. The chain uses TRBV6-2 or TRBV6-3 and TRBJ2-7; possibly TRBD1 for D (6 bases). Sequencing used blood. The CDR3 here is CASGLRQDELYEQYF. The CDR3 DNA follows: TGTGCCAGCGGTCTGAGACAGGATGAATTATACGAGCAGTACTTC.